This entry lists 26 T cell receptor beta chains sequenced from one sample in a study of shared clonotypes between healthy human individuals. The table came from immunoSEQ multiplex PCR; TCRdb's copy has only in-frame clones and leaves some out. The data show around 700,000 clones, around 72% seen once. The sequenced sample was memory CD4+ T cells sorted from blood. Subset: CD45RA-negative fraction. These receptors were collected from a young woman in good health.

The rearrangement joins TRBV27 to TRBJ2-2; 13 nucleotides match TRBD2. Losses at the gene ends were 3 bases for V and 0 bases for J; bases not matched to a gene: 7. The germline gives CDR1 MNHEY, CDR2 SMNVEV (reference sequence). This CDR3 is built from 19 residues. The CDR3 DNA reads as TGTGCCAGCAGTTTCTCTATCACTAGCGGGAGGGCGAACACCGGGGAGCTGTTTTTT. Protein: CASSFSITSGRANTGELFF.

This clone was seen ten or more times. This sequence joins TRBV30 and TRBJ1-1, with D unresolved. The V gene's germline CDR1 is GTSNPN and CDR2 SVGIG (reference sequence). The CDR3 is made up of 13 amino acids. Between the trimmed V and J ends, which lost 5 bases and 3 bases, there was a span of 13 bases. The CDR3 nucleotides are TGTGCCTGGGTTGGGCAGGCCTACACTGAAGCTTTCTTT. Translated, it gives CAWVGQAYTEAFF.

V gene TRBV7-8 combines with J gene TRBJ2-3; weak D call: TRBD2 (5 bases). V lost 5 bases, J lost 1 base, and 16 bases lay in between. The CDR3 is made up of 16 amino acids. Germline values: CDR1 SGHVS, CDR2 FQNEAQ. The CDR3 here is CASSPRLKWGTDTQYF. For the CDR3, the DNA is TGTGCCAGCAGCCCGAGACTAAAATGGGGCACAGATACGCAGTATTTT.

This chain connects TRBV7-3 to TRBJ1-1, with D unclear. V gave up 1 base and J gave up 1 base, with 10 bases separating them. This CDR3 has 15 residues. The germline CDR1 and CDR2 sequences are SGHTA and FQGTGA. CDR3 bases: TGTGCCAGCAGCTTAATGGCGGGAACGAACACTGAAGCTTTCTTT. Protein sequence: CASSLMAGTNTEAFF.

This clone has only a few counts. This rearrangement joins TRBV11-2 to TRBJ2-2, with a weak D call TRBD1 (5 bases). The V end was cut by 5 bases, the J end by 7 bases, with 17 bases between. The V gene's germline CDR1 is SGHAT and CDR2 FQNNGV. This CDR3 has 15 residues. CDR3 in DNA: TGTGCCAGCAGCCGAGTGGGCGCAGGGATCGGGGAGCTGTTTTTT. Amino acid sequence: CASSRVGAGIGELFF. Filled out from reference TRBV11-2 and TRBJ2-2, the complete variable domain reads EAGVAQSPRYKIIEKRQSVAFWCNPISGHATLYWYQQILGQGPKLLIQFQNNGVVDDSQLPKDRFSAERLKGVDSTLKIQPAKLEDSAVYLCASSRVGAGIGELFFGEGSRLTVL.

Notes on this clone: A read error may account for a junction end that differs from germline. Written as DNA, the CDR3 is TGTGCCAGCAGTGAAGTACCGGTAAATGCGCAGTTCTTC. Translated: CASSEVPVNAQFF. The V call is TRBV6-1, the J call TRBJ2-1; D uncertain. The CDR3 length is 13 residues. Germline V gene data show CDR1 as MNHNS and CDR2 as SASEGT.

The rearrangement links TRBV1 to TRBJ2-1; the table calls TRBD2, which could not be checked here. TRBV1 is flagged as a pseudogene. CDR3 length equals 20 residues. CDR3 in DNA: TGCACCAGCAGCCAAGTTATGGGACTAGCGGGAGGTCGAATTTACAATGAGCAGTTCTTC. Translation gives CTSSQVMGLAGGRIYNEQFF.

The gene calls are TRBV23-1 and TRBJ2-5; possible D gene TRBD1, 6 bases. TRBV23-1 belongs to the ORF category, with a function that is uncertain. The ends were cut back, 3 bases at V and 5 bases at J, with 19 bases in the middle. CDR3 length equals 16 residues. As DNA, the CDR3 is TGCGCCAGCAGTCACCCAAGACAGGTCCTAGGGGAGACCCAGTACTTC. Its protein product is CASSHPRQVLGETQYF.

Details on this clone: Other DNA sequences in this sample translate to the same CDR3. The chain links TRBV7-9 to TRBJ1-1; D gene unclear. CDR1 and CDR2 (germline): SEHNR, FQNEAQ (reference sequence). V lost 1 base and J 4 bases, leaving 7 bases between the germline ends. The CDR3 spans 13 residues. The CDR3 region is CASSLVQSTEAFF. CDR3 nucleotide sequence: TGTGCCAGCAGCTTAGTCCAGAGCACTGAAGCTTTCTTT.

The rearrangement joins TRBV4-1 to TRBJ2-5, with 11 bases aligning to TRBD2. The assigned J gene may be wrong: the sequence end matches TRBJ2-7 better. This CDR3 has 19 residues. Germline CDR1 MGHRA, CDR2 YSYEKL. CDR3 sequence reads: CASSQLTATSGISAIEQYF. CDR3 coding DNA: TGCGCCAGCAGCCAGTTGACTGCGACTAGCGGGATTTCCGCTATCGAGCAGTACTTC.

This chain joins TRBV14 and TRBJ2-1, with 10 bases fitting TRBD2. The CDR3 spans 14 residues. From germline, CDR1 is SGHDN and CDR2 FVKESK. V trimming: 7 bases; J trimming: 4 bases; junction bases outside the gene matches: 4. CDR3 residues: CASKREGAYNEQFF. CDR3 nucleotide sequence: TGTGCCAGCAAGCGGGAGGGCGCTTACAATGAGCAGTTCTTC. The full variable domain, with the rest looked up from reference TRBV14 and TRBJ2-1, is EAGVTQFPSHSVIEKGQTVTLRCDPISGHDNLYWYRRVMGKEIKFLLHFVKESKQDESGMPNNRFLAERTGGTYSTLKVQPAELEDSGVYFCASKREGAYNEQFFGPGTRLTVL.

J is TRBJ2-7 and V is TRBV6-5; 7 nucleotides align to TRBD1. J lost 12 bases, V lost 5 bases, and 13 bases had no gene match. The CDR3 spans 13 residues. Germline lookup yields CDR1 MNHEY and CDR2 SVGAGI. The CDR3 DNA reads TGTGCCAGCAGTCCCGGGACAGCCTTGTTCCGGTACTTC. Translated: CASSPGTALFRYF.

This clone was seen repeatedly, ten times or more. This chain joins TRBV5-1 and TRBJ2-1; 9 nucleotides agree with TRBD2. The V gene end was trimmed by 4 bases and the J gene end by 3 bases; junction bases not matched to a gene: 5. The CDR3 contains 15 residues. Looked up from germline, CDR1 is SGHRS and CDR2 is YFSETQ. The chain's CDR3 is CASSDGSGSYNEQFF. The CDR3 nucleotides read TGCGCCAGCAGCGATGGTAGCGGGAGCTACAATGAGCAGTTCTTC.

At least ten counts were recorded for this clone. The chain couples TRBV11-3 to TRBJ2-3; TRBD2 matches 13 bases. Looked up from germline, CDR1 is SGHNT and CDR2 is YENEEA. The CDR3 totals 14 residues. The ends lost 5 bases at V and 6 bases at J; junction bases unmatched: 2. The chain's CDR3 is CASSMTSGRDTQYF. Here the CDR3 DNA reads TGTGCCAGCAGCATGACTAGCGGGAGGGATACGCAGTATTTT.

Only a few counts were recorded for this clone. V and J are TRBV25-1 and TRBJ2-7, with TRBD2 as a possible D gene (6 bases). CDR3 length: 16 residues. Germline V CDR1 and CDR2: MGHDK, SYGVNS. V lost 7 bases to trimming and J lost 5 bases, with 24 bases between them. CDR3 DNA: TGTGCCAGCACTAACCTTCGGCGGGACGGCGGCAACGAGCAGTACTTC. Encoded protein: CASTNLRRDGGNEQYF.

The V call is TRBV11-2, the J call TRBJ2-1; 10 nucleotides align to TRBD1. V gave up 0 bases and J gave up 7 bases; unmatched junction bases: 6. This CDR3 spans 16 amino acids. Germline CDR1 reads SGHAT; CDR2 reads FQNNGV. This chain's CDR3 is CASSLDLGQGRNEQFF. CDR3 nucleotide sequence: TGTGCCAGCAGCTTAGATCTGGGACAGGGGAGAAATGAGCAGTTCTTC. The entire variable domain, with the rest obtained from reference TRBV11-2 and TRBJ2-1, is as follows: EAGVAQSPRYKIIEKRQSVAFWCNPISGHATLYWYQQILGQGPKLLIQFQNNGVVDDSQLPKDRFSAERLKGVDSTLKIQPAKLEDSAVYLCASSLDLGQGRNEQFFGPGTRLTVL.

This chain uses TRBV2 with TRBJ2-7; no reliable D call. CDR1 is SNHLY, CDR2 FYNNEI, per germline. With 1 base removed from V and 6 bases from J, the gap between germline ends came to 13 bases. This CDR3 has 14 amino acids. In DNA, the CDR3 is TGTGCCAGCAGTGAAGGGTCTAGATTTTCCGAGCAGTACTTC. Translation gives CASSEGSRFSEQYF.

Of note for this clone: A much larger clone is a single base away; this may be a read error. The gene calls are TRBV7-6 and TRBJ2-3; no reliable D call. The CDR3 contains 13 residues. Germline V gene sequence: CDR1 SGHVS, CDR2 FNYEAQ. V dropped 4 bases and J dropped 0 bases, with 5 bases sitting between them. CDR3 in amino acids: CASSSASTDTQYF. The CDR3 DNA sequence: TGTGCCAGCAGCTCCGCTAGCACAGATACGCAGTATTTT. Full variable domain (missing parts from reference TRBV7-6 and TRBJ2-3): GAGVSQSPRYKVTKRGQDVALRCDPISGHVSLYWYRQALGQGPEFLTYFNYEAQQDKSGLPNDRFSAERPEGSISTLTIQRTEQRDSAMYRCASSSASTDTQYFGPGTRLTVL.

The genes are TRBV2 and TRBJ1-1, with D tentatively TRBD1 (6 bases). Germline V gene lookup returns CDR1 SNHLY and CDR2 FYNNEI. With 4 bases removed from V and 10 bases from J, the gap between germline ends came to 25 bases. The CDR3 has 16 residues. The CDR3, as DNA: TGTGCCAGCAGTGGGCAATTCGACAGGACTATTAAGGGAGCTTTCTTT. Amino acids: CASSGQFDRTIKGAFF.

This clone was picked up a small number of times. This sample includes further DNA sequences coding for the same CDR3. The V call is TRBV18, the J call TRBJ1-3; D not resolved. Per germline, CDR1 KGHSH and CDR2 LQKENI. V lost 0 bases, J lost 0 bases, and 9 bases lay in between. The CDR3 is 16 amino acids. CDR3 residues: CASSPPGRNSGNTIYF. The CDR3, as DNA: TGTGCCAGCTCACCACCAGGACGGAACTCTGGAAACACCATATATTTT.

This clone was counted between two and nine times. The CDR3: CASSLRSGNEQFF. In DNA, the CDR3 is TGTGCCAGCAGCCTACGTTCGGGCAATGAGCAGTTCTTC. The V and J genes are TRBV7-9 and TRBJ2-1; no definite D call. The CDR3 runs 13 residues. Germline V gene lookup returns CDR1 SEHNR and CDR2 FQNEAQ (reference sequence). The V end lost 5 bases, the J end lost 6 bases, and 11 bases lay between the germline ends.

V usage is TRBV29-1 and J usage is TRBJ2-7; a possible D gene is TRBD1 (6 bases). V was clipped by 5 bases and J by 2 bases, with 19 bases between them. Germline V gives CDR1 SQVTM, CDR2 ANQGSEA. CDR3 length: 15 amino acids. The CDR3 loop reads CSVRVRGKPPYEQYF. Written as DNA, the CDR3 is TGCAGCGTTCGGGTTAGGGGGAAACCACCCTACGAGCAGTACTTC.

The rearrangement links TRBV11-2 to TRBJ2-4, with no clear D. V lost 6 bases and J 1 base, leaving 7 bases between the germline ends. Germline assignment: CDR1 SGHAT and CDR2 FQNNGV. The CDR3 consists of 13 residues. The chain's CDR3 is CASRPLAKNIQYF. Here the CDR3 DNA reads TGTGCCAGCAGGCCCCTGGCCAAAAACATTCAGTACTTC.

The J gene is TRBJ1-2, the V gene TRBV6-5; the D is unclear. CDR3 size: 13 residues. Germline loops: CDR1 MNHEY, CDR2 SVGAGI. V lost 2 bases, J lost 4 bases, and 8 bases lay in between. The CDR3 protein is CASSYEGVYGYTF. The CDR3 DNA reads TGTGCCAGCAGTTACGAGGGCGTCTATGGCTACACCTTC.

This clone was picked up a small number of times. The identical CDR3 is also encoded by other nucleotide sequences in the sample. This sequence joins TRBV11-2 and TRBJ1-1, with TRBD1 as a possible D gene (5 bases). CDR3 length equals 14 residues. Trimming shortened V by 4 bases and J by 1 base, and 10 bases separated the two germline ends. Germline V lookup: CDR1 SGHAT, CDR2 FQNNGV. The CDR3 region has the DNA TGTGCCAGCAGCTCCAGCGACAGGAACACTGAAGCTTTCTTT. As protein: CASSSSDRNTEAFF.

The DNA of the CDR3 is TGTGCCAGCAGTTATGGATACAATAGAAGGGAGCTGTTTTTT. This codes for CASSYGYNRRELFF. The rearrangement links TRBV6-5 to TRBJ2-2, with D uncertain. The CDR3 totals 14 residues. V lost 3 bases and J 9 bases, leaving 14 bases between the germline ends. Looked up from germline, CDR1 is MNHEY and CDR2 is SVGAGI.